This T cell receptor (beta chain) is drawn from a study of T cells in Graves' hyperthyroidism and ophthalmopathy. Authors of the study amplified TCR beta CDR3 regions from RNA transcripts. HTBI primers were employed in a first-round RT-PCR of the TCR CDR3. TCRdb itself ran the multiplex PCR reads through MiXCR, one entry per CDR3 protein. The table has 500,000 to 550,000 distinct CDR3 sequences, less than 20% seen once. Germline V gene sequence: CDR1 SGHTA, CDR2 FQGNSA. The CDR3 has 17 residues. V was trimmed by 4 bases and J by 1 base, leaving 17 bases between them. V is TRBV7-2 and J is TRBJ1-3; D remains ambiguous. The sequenced sample was blood. The receptor was isolated from a man aged 35 to 55 with Graves' ophthalmopathy. This chain's CDR3 is CASSSNRAILSGNTIYF. CDR3 in DNA: TGTGCCAGCAGCTCAAACCGGGCCATCCTGTCTGGAAACACCATATATTTT.